These T cell receptor beta chains were read from a single sample in a study of spatial heterogeneity in lung cancer. TCRdb re-called the 5' RACE reads through MiXCR, storing one row per CDR3 protein. The sample carries several thousand distinct CDR3 sequences, less than 10% recorded once. The material sequenced was lung tumor tissue, taken at surgery. The receptors derive from a male donor with early-stage non-small cell lung cancer. Each CDR3 is given with its conserved first and last residue. D genes are given only for firm matches. Part of the rows lack a size; the others show once, few, many or a class for expanded clones.

TRBV7-6,TRBJ2-7,NA,many,CASSLPRAEQYF,TGTGCCAGCAGCTTACCCAGGGCCGAGCAGTACTTC
TRBV12-3/TRBV12-4,TRBJ1-2,NA,few,CASSPTGTGHGYTF,TGTGCCAGCAGTCCCACCGGGACGGGGCATGGCTACACCTTC
TRBV7-2,TRBJ2-5,NA,many,CASSFRAETQYF,TGTGCCAGCAGCTTTAGAGCAGAGACCCAGTACTTC
TRBV29-1,TRBJ2-3,NA,medium-sized,CSVEGRGRWDTQYF,TGCAGCGTTGAGGGCAGGGGACGGTGGGATACGCAGTATTTT
TRBV2,TRBJ2-3,NA,medium-sized,CASSQDRNTQYF,TGTGCCAGCAGTCAGGATCGCAATACGCAGTATTTT
TRBV7-9,TRBJ2-5,TRBD2,many,CASSYGAGGGETQYF,TGTGCCAGCAGCTATGGAGCGGGAGGGGGAGAGACCCAGTACTTC
TRBV24-1,TRBJ2-1,NA,many,CATSDPDPPFGQFF,TGTGCCACCAGTGACCCAGACCCCCCTTTTGGGCAGTTCTTC
TRBV12-3/TRBV12-4,TRBJ2-4,TRBD1,few,CASSLRQGENIQYF,TGTGCCAGCAGTTTGAGACAGGGAGAAAACATTCAGTACTTC
TRBV29-1,TRBJ2-7,TRBD1,medium-sized,CSVADRGSAYEQYF,TGCAGCGTCGCTGACAGGGGGAGTGCCTACGAGCAGTACTTC
TRBV7-2,TRBJ1-6,TRBD1,many,CASSLGTGKGSPLHF,TGTGCCAGCAGCTTGGGGACAGGAAAGGGGTCACCCCTCCACTTT
TRBV27,TRBJ1-5,NA,medium-sized,CASRLGNQPQHF,TGTGCCAGCAGACTGGGCAATCAGCCCCAGCATTTT
TRBV28,TRBJ2-1,TRBD2,few,CASSLGAGGIPSYNEQFF,TGTGCCAGCAGTTTGGGAGCGGGAGGTATCCCCTCCTACAATGAGCAGTTCTTC
TRBV13,TRBJ2-3,NA,many,CASSSVEGWKGTDTQYF,TGTGCCAGCAGCTCCGTGGAGGGCTGGAAGGGCACAGATACGCAGTATTTT
TRBV20-1,TRBJ2-1,NA,medium-sized,CSARRLGGAKTYNEQFF,TGCAGTGCTAGGAGGTTAGGGGGGGCCAAAACCTACAATGAGCAGTTCTTC
TRBV5-1,TRBJ1-4,NA,medium-sized,CASSPGGGNSEKLFF,TGCGCCAGCAGCCCCGGGGGGGGTAATTCTGAAAAACTGTTTTTT
TRBV30,TRBJ2-1,NA,many,CAWSLNLGEQFF,TGTGCCTGGAGTCTAAACCTCGGGGAGCAGTTCTTC
TRBV28,TRBJ2-3,NA,many,CASRDHSTDTQYF,TGTGCCAGCAGGGATCATAGCACAGATACGCAGTATTTT
TRBV15,TRBJ2-3,NA,NA,CATSSLAAPEDTQYF,TGTGCCACCAGCAGTTTAGCGGCCCCAGAGGATACGCAGTATTTT
TRBV9,TRBJ2-3,NA,NA,CASSVGGDTDTQYF,TGTGCCAGCAGCGTAGGGGGGGACACAGATACGCAGTATTTT
TRBV9,TRBJ2-7,NA,medium-sized,CASSQTSSPTYEQYF,TGTGCCAGCAGCCAGACCTCCTCGCCCACCTACGAGCAGTACTTC
TRBV9,TRBJ2-1,TRBD2,many,CASSVGTSGSNEQFF,TGTGCCAGCAGCGTAGGTACTAGCGGGAGTAATGAGCAGTTCTTC
TRBV7-2,TRBJ1-4,TRBD1,few,CASSLVTGAEKLFF,TGTGCCAGCAGCTTAGTGACAGGGGCGGAAAAACTGTTTTTT
TRBV6-2/TRBV6-3,TRBJ1-1,NA,medium-sized,CASSWTLWITEAFF,TGTGCCAGCAGTTGGACCCTTTGGATCACTGAAGCTTTCTTT
TRBV18,TRBJ1-1,NA,few,CASSPMGLFRNTEAFF,TGTGCCAGCTCACCCATGGGCCTATTTAGAAACACTGAAGCTTTCTTT
TRBV7-8,TRBJ2-1,NA,many,CASSLVRQNNEQFF,TGTGCCAGCAGCTTAGTTAGACAGAACAATGAGCAGTTCTTC
TRBV28,TRBJ2-2,TRBD2,NA,CASSGSGRASTGELFF,TGTGCCAGCAGCGGTAGCGGGAGGGCCTCCACCGGGGAGCTGTTTTTT
TRBV10-2,TRBJ1-1,NA,NA,CASSTRWTEAFF,TGCGCCAGCAGCACCCGGTGGACTGAAGCTTTCTTT
TRBV18,TRBJ2-1,NA,medium-sized,CASSPNGGAEQFF,TGTGCCAGCTCACCAAACGGAGGGGCCGAGCAGTTCTTC
TRBV14,TRBJ1-1,TRBD1,many,CASSVWTGVNTEAFF,TGTGCCAGCAGCGTATGGACAGGGGTGAACACTGAAGCTTTCTTT
TRBV20-1,TRBJ1-2,TRBD1,medium-sized,CSANGQGATYGYTF,TGCAGCGCGAACGGACAGGGGGCAACCTATGGCTACACCTTC
TRBV6-5,TRBJ2-3,NA,medium-sized,CASSSGTDTQYF,TGTGCCAGCAGTTCCGGAACAGATACGCAGTATTTT
TRBV20-1,TRBJ2-3,NA,many,CSARVFGTTDTQYF,TGCAGTGCTAGAGTATTCGGGACAACAGATACGCAGTATTTT
TRBV15,TRBJ2-7,NA,medium-sized,CATSREAGAYEQYF,TGTGCCACCAGCAGAGAGGCAGGGGCCTACGAGCAGTACTTC
TRBV29-1,TRBJ2-3,TRBD2,NA,CSEKLEREGLAGTDTQYF,TGCAGCGAAAAGCTCGAGCGGGAGGGTTTAGCTGGCACAGATACGCAGTATTTT
TRBV5-4,TRBJ2-7,TRBD1,NA,CASSRDSLYEQYF,TGTGCCAGCAGCCGGGACAGCCTCTACGAGCAGTACTTC
TRBV20-1,TRBJ2-5,TRBD2,few,CSARELAGAETQYF,TGCAGTGCTAGAGAATTAGCGGGGGCAGAGACCCAGTACTTC
TRBV27,TRBJ2-7,NA,many,CASSLFGRISSYEQYF,TGTGCCAGCAGTTTATTTGGGCGTATTAGCTCCTACGAGCAGTACTTC
TRBV29-1,TRBJ1-1,NA,medium-sized,CSVGGQMNTEAFF,TGCAGCGTTGGAGGACAGATGAACACTGAAGCTTTCTTT
TRBV7-2,TRBJ2-1,TRBD2,few,CASSPIGAGYNEQFF,TGTGCCAGCAGCCCAATCGGAGCGGGATACAATGAGCAGTTCTTC
TRBV2,TRBJ2-1,TRBD1,medium-sized,CASSATGDYNEQFF,TGTGCCAGCAGCGCGACAGGGGACTACAATGAGCAGTTCTTC
TRBV6-6,TRBJ1-2,NA,many,CASRLLQIYGYTF,TGTGCCAGCAGGTTGTTACAGATCTATGGCTACACCTTC
TRBV12-3/TRBV12-4,TRBJ2-2,NA,many,CASSSVTRTNTGELFF,TGTGCCAGCAGTTCAGTGACTAGAACGAACACCGGGGAGCTGTTTTTT
TRBV28,TRBJ1-1,NA,few,CASSRTRNTEAFF,TGTGCCAGCAGCCGGACAAGGAACACTGAAGCTTTCTTT
TRBV20-1,TRBJ1-1,NA,many,CSARVGVANTEAFF,TGCAGTGCTAGAGTTGGGGTAGCGAACACTGAAGCTTTCTTT
TRBV30,TRBJ1-5,NA,medium-sized,CAWSSGTNSNQPQHF,TGTGCCTGGAGTAGTGGGACAAATAGCAATCAGCCCCAGCATTTT
TRBV29-1,TRBJ1-4,NA,NA,CSVLATNEKLFF,TGCAGCGTTCTTGCAACTAATGAAAAACTGTTTTTT
TRBV6-1,TRBJ1-1,NA,many,CASSVQGRTEAFF,TGTGCCAGCAGTGTACAGGGTAGGACTGAAGCTTTCTTT
TRBV7-3,TRBJ2-1,NA,many,CASSLGGVGSYNEQFF,TGTGCCAGCAGCCTTGGGGGAGTTGGGTCCTACAATGAGCAGTTCTTC